The present T cell receptor beta chain was sequenced within a study of T cell changes during pregnancy in multiple sclerosis. The method was immunoSEQ multiplex PCR; TCRdb's version includes in-frame clones alone and lacks a portion of them. The table includes 55,000 to 70,000 clones, roughly nine tenths detected once. Source: CD4+ T cells from peripheral blood mononuclear cells, taken in the third trimester of pregnancy. This sequence originates from a female donor with multiple sclerosis, enrolled in a pregnancy study.

The CDR3 DNA reads as TGCGCCAGCAGCTATCTGACAGGGGGCTCGGGTGGCTACACCTTC. Protein: CASSYLTGGSGGYTF. The V call is TRBV4-3, the J call TRBJ1-2; TRBD1 aligns across 10 bases. V dropped 5 bases and J dropped 7; count of bases not matched to a gene: 10. Per the germline V gene, CDR1 is LGHNA and CDR2 is YSLEER. This CDR3 has 15 residues.